A selection of T cell receptor beta chains follows, all from one sample in a study of control samples from healthy donors and cancer patients. Clones were read by immunoSEQ multiplex PCR, and TCRdb kept only the in-frame ones, dropping some. The table has about 52,000 clones, around 95% seen once. The source material was blood. These receptor sequences come from a man younger than 40 in good health. CDR3s include the opening cysteine and the closing phenylalanine or tryptophan. A D gene is named only where the DNA matches it firmly. Some rows have no size entry. The others give once, few or many, or a class for an expanded clone.

>TRBJ1-1|TRBV5-1|.|.
CASSLAPGNTEAFF
TGCGCCAGCAGCTTGGCCCCAGGAAACACTGAAGCTTTCTTT
>TRBJ1-2|TRBV11-2|.|.
CASSFVRAGEDGYTF
TGTGCCAGCAGCTTTGTCCGGGCAGGGGAAGATGGCTACACCTTC
>TRBJ2-1|TRBV27|.|.
CASSSRSRHEQFF
TGTGCCAGCAGTTCGCGTTCTAGACATGAGCAGTTCTTC
>TRBJ2-5|TRBV27|TRBD1|.
CASSVTGGGRKETQYF
TGTGCCAGCAGTGTCACAGGGGGCGGGAGAAAGGAGACCCAGTACTTC
>TRBJ1-4|TRBV10-3|.|.
CAISAGQYEKLFF
TGTGCCATCAGTGCGGGCCAGTATGAAAAACTGTTTTTT
>TRBJ1-2|TRBV27|.|.
CASSLTLYGYTF
TGTGCCAGCAGCCTTACTCTCTATGGCTACACCTTC
>TRBJ2-7|TRBV9|TRBD2|.
CASSAPGGSADAYEQYF
TGTGCCAGCAGCGCCCCAGGCGGGAGCGCAGACGCCTACGAGCAGTACTTC
>TRBJ2-1|TRBV29-1|.|.
CSVEDTRGGDEQFF
TGCAGCGTTGAAGACACCAGGGGGGGCGATGAGCAGTTCTTC
>TRBJ1-1|TRBV5-6|.|.
CASSWTRGTEAFF
TGTGCCAGCAGCTGGACCAGGGGTACTGAAGCTTTCTTT
>TRBJ1-3|TRBV7-3|.|.
CASSSGTSSGNTIYF
TGTGCCAGCAGCTCAGGGACAAGCTCTGGAAACACCATATATTTT
>TRBJ1-2|TRBV28|.|once
CAARPQGGYGYTF
TGTGCCGCCCGTCCTCAAGGGGGCTATGGCTACACCTTC
>TRBJ2-5|TRBV11-2|TRBD2|.
CASSFGLAGGETQYF
TGTGCCAGCAGCTTTGGACTAGCGGGAGGAGAGACCCAGTACTTC
>TRBJ2-7|TRBV30|TRBD2|.
CAWSVRWGSGYEQYF
TGTGCCTGGAGTGTACGGTGGGGTAGCGGGTACGAGCAGTACTTC
>TRBJ1-2|TRBV11-2|.|.
CASSLGKPVGYGYTF
TGTGCCAGCAGCTTGGGGAAACCCGTTGGCTATGGCTACACCTTC
>TRBJ1-6|TRBV13|TRBD1|.
CASSLGRGGSQPLHF
TGTGCCAGCAGCTTAGGCAGGGGGGGCTCGCAACCCCTCCACTTT
>TRBJ2-3|TRBV6-5|TRBD2|.
CASSNGAGADTQYF
TGTGCCAGCTCGAACGGGGCGGGGGCAGATACGCAGTATTTT
>TRBJ2-7|TRBV6-5|.|once
CASSSNPRASYEQYF
TGTGCCAGCAGTTCCAATCCAAGGGCTTCCTACGAGCAGTACTTC
>TRBJ1-2|TRBV9|.|.
CASSVEGGYGYTF
TGTGCCAGCAGCGTAGAAGGTGGATATGGCTACACCTTC
>TRBJ2-1|TRBV7-2|TRBD1|.
CASSLARTGDNEQFF
TGTGCCAGCAGCTTAGCGAGGACAGGAGACAATGAGCAGTTCTTC
>TRBJ2-7|TRBV6-5|.|.
CASRAGTSYEQYF
TGTGCCAGCAGGGCCGGGACTTCCTACGAGCAGTACTTC
>TRBJ1-2|TRBV9|.|.
CASSVVGQSYGYTF
TGTGCCAGCAGCGTAGTAGGACAGTCCTATGGCTACACCTTC
>TRBJ2-7|TRBV6-5|.|.
CASILNLKQDYEQYF
TGTGCCAGCATCCTCAACCTAAAACAAGACTACGAGCAGTACTTC
>TRBJ2-3|TRBV12-5|.|.
CASGLAPAATQYF
TGTGCTAGTGGTTTGGCCCCCGCAGCTACGCAGTATTTT
>TRBJ1-2|TRBV28|.|.
CASSLWGGGYTF
TGTGCCAGCAGTTTATGGGGTGGCGGCTACACCTTC
>TRBJ1-2|TRBV20-1|TRBD1|.
CSAGQDYGYTF
TGCAGCGCGGGACAGGACTATGGCTACACCTTC
>TRBJ2-1|TRBV11-3|.|.
CASSQDGINNEQFF
TGTGCCAGCAGCCAGGACGGGATTAACAATGAGCAGTTCTTC
>TRBJ1-1|TRBV5-1|.|.
CASSSLGLGTEAFF
TGCGCCAGCAGCTCACTTGGACTTGGGACTGAAGCTTTCTTT
>TRBJ2-3|TRBV7-2|.|.
CASSLRTVPDTQYF
TGTGCCAGCAGCTTGAGGACTGTCCCCGATACGCAGTATTTT
>TRBJ2-2|TRBV24-1|TRBD1|.
CATSDLGTGRSGELFF
TGTGCCACCAGTGATTTGGGGACAGGGAGGTCCGGGGAGCTGTTTTTT
>TRBJ1-1|TRBV27|.|.
CASSFDAFTEAFF
TGTGCCAGCAGTTTCGACGCGTTCACTGAAGCTTTCTTT
>TRBJ1-5|TRBV28|.|.
CASSLKEKPQHF
TGTGCCAGCAGTTTAAAGGAGAAGCCCCAGCATTTT
>TRBJ2-1|TRBV19|TRBD2|once
CASSLTGGLAGALSSYNEQFF
TGTGCCAGTAGTCTCACGGGTGGTCTAGCGGGAGCCCTTAGCTCCTACAATGAGCAGTTCTTC
>TRBJ1-3|TRBV5-1|.|.
CASRQDISSGNTIYF
TGCGCCAGCAGACAAGACATAAGCTCTGGAAACACCATATATTTT
>TRBJ2-5|TRBV5-1|.|.
CASSLRRLRQETQYF
TGCGCCAGCAGCTTGAGGAGACTGAGGCAAGAGACCCAGTACTTC
>TRBJ1-3|TRBV11-3|.|.
CASSLEAGTLSPHF
TGTGCCAGCAGCTTAGAAGCCGGGACTCTATCCCCTCATTTT
>TRBJ2-5|TRBV5-6|.|.
CASSPLRGPGETQYF
TGTGCCAGCAGCCCACTCCGGGGACCCGGTGAGACCCAGTACTTC
>TRBJ1-1|TRBV5-1|TRBD1|.
CASSEKQGGTEAFF
TGCGCCAGCAGCGAAAAACAGGGGGGGACTGAAGCTTTCTTT
>TRBJ2-3|TRBV30|TRBD2|.
CASIAGGPDTQYF
TGTGCCTCCATAGCGGGAGGCCCGGATACGCAGTATTTT
>TRBJ1-1|TRBV27|.|.
CASSLSGGTEAFF
TGTGCCAGCAGTTTATCAGGGGGCACTGAAGCTTTCTTT
>TRBJ1-1|TRBV19|.|.
CASSIKRSTEAFF
TGTGCCAGTAGTATAAAACGAAGCACTGAAGCTTTCTTT
>TRBJ2-5|TRBV11-2|TRBD2|.
CASSLGTSQETQYF
TGTGCCAGCAGCTTAGGGACTAGCCAAGAGACCCAGTACTTC
>TRBJ1-3|TRBV7-3|.|.
CASSPQPSSGNTIYF
TGTGCCAGCAGCCCGCAGCCTTCGTCTGGAAACACCATATATTTT
>TRBJ1-1|TRBV28|.|.
CASSSGEAFF
TGTGCCAGCAGTTCAGGGGAAGCTTTCTTT
>TRBJ2-2|TRBV28|TRBD1|once
CASSLQGDGELFF
TGTGCCAGCAGCCTACAGGGGGACGGGGAGCTGTTTTTT
>TRBJ2-5|TRBV6-5|.|.
CASSHSDTQETQYF
TGTGCCAGCAGCCACTCGGACACCCAAGAGACCCAGTACTTC
>TRBJ2-1|TRBV7-3|TRBD2|once
CASSLTPPLTSLDEQFF
TGTGCCAGCAGCTTAACGCCCCCTTTGACTAGCTTGGATGAGCAGTTCTTC
>TRBJ1-5|TRBV19|TRBD1|.
CASKGGVEGAGNQPQHF
TGTGCCAGTAAGGGCGGGGTTGAGGGGGCGGGCAATCAGCCCCAGCATTTT
>TRBJ2-3|TRBV7-9|.|.
CASSLDRVAYF
TGTGCCAGCAGCTTAGACAGGGTGGCGTATTTT
>TRBJ1-6|TRBV7-2|.|.
CASSVTGSGNSPLHF
TGTGCCAGCAGCGTTACAGGGTCGGGTAATTCACCCCTCCACTTT
>TRBJ2-7|TRBV5-5|.|once
CASSLVGLNYEQYF
TGTGCCAGCAGCTTGGTGGGACTGAACTACGAGCAGTACTTC
>TRBJ2-1|TRBV7-3|TRBD2|.
CASSLWRSGSTNNEQFF
TGTGCCAGCAGCTTATGGCGTAGCGGGAGTACTAACAATGAGCAGTTCTTC
>TRBJ1-6|TRBV7-2|.|.
CASSLNRQHNSPLHF
TGTGCCAGCAGCCTTAACAGACAGCATAATTCACCCCTCCACTTT
>TRBJ2-1|TRBV5-4|.|.
CASSLRESSYNEQFF
TGTGCCAGCAGCTTGCGCGAGAGCTCCTACAATGAGCAGTTCTTC
>TRBJ2-2|TRBV2|.|.
CASIPARRENTGKLFF
TGTGCCAGCATACCGGCAAGGCGGGAAAACACCGGGAAGCTGTTTTTT